The clone carrying this TCR beta chain occurred many times. These data are taken from a study of blood T cell repertoires in COVID-19. At the level of the study: Specimens from acute and convalescent COVID-19 originated in the United States, Italy and Spain. T cells, B-cell-depleted T cells, or PBMCs supplied cDNA or gDNA.

CDR3 size: 18 residues. J lost 6 bases, V lost 4 bases, and 16 bases had no gene match. CDR1 is KGHDR, CDR2 SFDVKD, per germline. Per the authors' pipeline: Estimated nucleated cell counts came from reference gene primer amplification. Measured with immunoSEQ multiplex PCR; TCRdb has only the in-frame clones, and not every one. The DNA gave D and trimming, while V, J and clone size come from that table. Seen here are 200,000 or so clones, roughly 80% observed once, and the top ten hold around a sixth. The V and J genes are TRBV24-1 and TRBJ2-1, with TRBD1 matching 8 bases. This clonotype was obtained from a man between 60 and 75 years old with active or convalescent COVID-19. Sequencing used peripheral blood. The CDR3 DNA reads as TGTGCCACCAGTGAAACGCGCCGACAGGGGCCCGTGGGCAATGAGCAGTTCTTC. Amino acids: CATSETRRQGPVGNEQFF.